This record concerns one T cell receptor (beta chain) sequence. The record originates from a study of T cell changes during pregnancy in multiple sclerosis. Repertoires were generated with immunoSEQ multiplex PCR, while TCRdb's copy carries only in-frame clones and drops some. The sample yields some 61,000 clones, about 90% seen once. The germline V gene has CDR1 KGHSH and CDR2 LQKENI. Trimming removed 4 bases from V and 6 bases from J, with 17 bases in between. CDR3 length: 15 residues. The chain recombines TRBV18 with TRBJ2-3, with a weak D call TRBD1 (6 bases). Here the sequenced sample was peripheral blood, taken in the second trimester of pregnancy. The sequence came from a female donor with multiple sclerosis, enrolled in a pregnancy study. In nucleotides, the CDR3 is TGTGCCAGCTCACTGCGTCCAGGGGAGCTTGATACGCAGTATTTT. Translating gives CASSLRPGELDTQYF.